What follows are 22 T cell receptor beta chains derived from one specimen sequenced in a study of T cell responses to AZD1222 COVID-19 vaccine. Sequenced by immunoSEQ multiplex PCR; TCRdb stores in-frame clones only, minus some. The sample has about 56,000 clones; approximately 80% are singletons. The sample consisted of peripheral blood, taken 28 days after the second AZD1222 dose. These receptors came from an adult who received the AZD1222 COVID-19 vaccine.

The chain recombines TRBV2 with TRBJ2-5; no reliable D call. With 7 bases removed from V and 5 bases from J, the gap between germline ends came to 8 bases. The CDR3 contains 11 residues. The V gene's germline CDR1 is SNHLY and CDR2 FYNNEI. DNA of the CDR3: TGTGCCAGCACTATTAGGGAGACCCAGTACTTC. Translating gives CASTIRETQYF.

This rearrangement joins TRBV5-1 to TRBJ1-1; D call uncertain. Germline V gives CDR1 SGHRS, CDR2 YFSETQ. The ends were cut back, 4 bases at V and 5 bases at J, with 15 bases in the middle. This CDR3 comprises 14 residues. This CDR3 reads CASSPSSVRTEAFF. CDR3 DNA sequence: TGCGCCAGCAGCCCGTCTAGTGTGAGGACTGAAGCTTTCTTT. The whole variable domain, remainder taken from reference TRBV5-1 and TRBJ1-1, is KAGVTQTPRYLIKTRGQQVTLSCSPISGHRSVSWYQQTPGQGLQFLFEYFSETQRNKGNFPGRFSGRQFSNSRSEMNVSTLELGDSALYLCASSPSSVRTEAFFGQGTRLTVV.

The CDR3 reads CASSRDRGSPLHF. The CDR3 nucleotides are TGTGCCAGTAGCAGGGACAGGGGATCACCCCTCCACTTT. The V and J genes are TRBV19 and TRBJ1-6; 10 bases are shared with TRBD1. J was trimmed by 10 bases and V by 6 bases; bases with no gene match: 3. This CDR3 is built from 13 residues. Germline CDR1 reads LNHDA; CDR2 reads SQIVND (reference sequence).

J is TRBJ1-6 and V is TRBV14; no reliable D call. V lost 1 base and J 13 bases, leaving 11 bases between the germline ends. Per germline, CDR1 SGHDN and CDR2 FVKESK. This CDR3 region has 13 residues. The CDR3 coding sequence is TGTGCCAGCAGCCAAGGGACGGCGGGTCCCCTCCACTTT. Translated, it gives CASSQGTAGPLHF.

The chain has TRBV7-2 and TRBJ1-4; 9 nucleotides line up with TRBD1. The CDR3 runs 14 residues. CDR1 is SGHTA, CDR2 FQGNSA, per germline. V lost 4 bases and J lost 8; bases outside the gene matches: 5. CDR3 in DNA: TGTGCCAGCAGCTCCGGACAGGGGCCGGAAAAACTGTTTTTT. This translates into CASSSGQGPEKLFF. The full variable domain, with the rest looked up from reference TRBV7-2 and TRBJ1-4, is GAGVSQSPSNKVTEKGKDVELRCDPISGHTALYWYRQSLGQGLEFLIYFQGNSAPDKSGLPSDRFSAERTGGSVSTLTIQRTQQEDSAVYLCASSSGQGPEKLFFGSGTQLSVL.

In nucleotides, the CDR3 is TGTGCCACCAGTGATGACCGACAGGGAAAGTATGGCTACACCTTC. Protein sequence: CATSDDRQGKYGYTF. V is TRBV24-1 and J is TRBJ1-2; TRBD1 aligns across 7 bases. V was pared by 3 bases and J by 5 bases, with 8 bases of the junction left unmatched. Germline loops: CDR1 KGHDR, CDR2 SFDVKD. The CDR3 runs 15 residues.

This chain links TRBV9 with TRBJ2-1; 8 nucleotides line up with TRBD2. V gave up 4 bases and J gave up 0 bases; unmatched junction bases: 3. The CDR3 is 15 residues long. Germline-derived CDR1 and CDR2 are SGDLS and YYNGEE. This chain's CDR3 is CASSTSGSSYNEQFF. The CDR3, as DNA: TGTGCCAGCAGCACGAGCGGGAGCTCCTACAATGAGCAGTTCTTC. Based on the CDR3 plus reference TRBV9 and TRBJ2-1, the full variable domain is DSGVTQTPKHLITATGQRVTLRCSPRSGDLSVYWYQQSLDQGLQFLIQYYNGEERAKGNILERFSAQQFPDLHSELNLSSLELGDSALYFCASSTSGSSYNEQFFGPGTRLTVL.

The chain is built from TRBV12-3 or TRBV12-4 and TRBJ1-2, with D possibly being TRBD1 (6 bases). V was shortened by 3 bases and J by 6 bases, with 11 bases between the two germline ends. This CDR3 is 13 amino acids long. CDR3 protein: CASSFGGRDGYTF. In nucleotides, the CDR3 is TGTGCCAGCAGTTTCGGGGGGCGGGATGGCTACACCTTC.

The chain has TRBV20-1 and TRBJ2-3; D not resolved. This CDR3 comprises 10 residues. With 6 bases removed from V and 6 bases from J, the gap between germline ends came to 7 bases. From germline, CDR1 is DFQATT and CDR2 SNEGSKA (reference sequence). The CDR3 region has the DNA TGCAGTGCCGAATTTGATACGCAGTATTTT. This encodes CSAEFDTQYF.

The V and J genes are TRBV28 and TRBJ2-3, with 10 bases aligning to TRBD2. The CDR3 has 17 amino acids. V was pared by 3 bases and J by 2 bases, with 8 bases of the junction left unmatched. From germline, CDR1 is MDHEN and CDR2 SYDVKM. The CDR3 DNA sequence: TGTGCCAGCAGTTTGTCCCGGACTAGCGGTACCACAGATACGCAGTATTTT. Translation: CASSLSRTSGTTDTQYF.

The chain employs TRBV5-4 and TRBJ2-2, with TRBD2 matching over 8 bases. The CDR3 has 18 residues. Germline CDR1 is SGHNT and CDR2 is YYREEE (reference sequence). V trimming: 0 bases; J trimming: 5 bases; junction bases outside the gene matches: 12. In nucleotides, the CDR3 is TGTGCCAGCAGCTTGGTGCGCAGCGGGAGAAGGGGAACCGGGGAGCTGTTTTTT. Protein: CASSLVRSGRRGTGELFF.

The chain joins TRBV5-8 to TRBJ2-1, with D possibly matching TRBD2 (5 bases). The CDR3 runs 15 residues. CDR1 is SGHTS, CDR2 YDEGEE, per germline. V lost 0 bases to trimming and J lost 12 bases, with 19 bases between them. The CDR3 region is CASSLAGVARFGQFF. The CDR3 DNA is TGTGCCAGCAGCTTGGCCGGGGTAGCCCGATTCGGGCAGTTCTTC. Full variable domain (remainder filled in from reference TRBV5-8 and TRBJ2-1): EAGVTQSPTHLIKTRGQQATLRCSPISGHTSVYWYQQALGLGLQFLLWYDEGEERNRGNFPPRFSGRQFPNYSSELNVNALELEDSALYLCASSLAGVARFGQFFGPGTRLTVL.

This clone was observed a few times. The chain employs TRBV6-1 and TRBJ1-3; unclear D gene. The germline V gene has CDR1 MNHNS and CDR2 SASEGT. V lost 2 bases and J lost 7, with 6 bases in between. The CDR3 contains 12 residues. This CDR3 reads CASSEYANTIYF. The CDR3 bases are TGTGCCAGCAGTGAATACGCGAACACCATATATTTT.

Only a few counts were recorded for this clone. This chain links TRBV19 with TRBJ2-7; no firm D call. Trimming pared 2 bases from V and 0 bases from J, leaving 8 bases between. This CDR3 comprises 14 residues. CDR1 is LNHDA, CDR2 SQIVND, per germline (reference sequence). The CDR3 spells CASSIRLGSYEQYF. The CDR3 region has the DNA TGTGCCAGTAGTATACGACTCGGCTCCTACGAGCAGTACTTC.

V is TRBV5-1 and J is TRBJ1-4, with TRBD1 matching 9 bases. The trim removed 1 base at V and 8 bases at J, leaving 9 bases unmatched. Germline values: CDR1 SGHRS, CDR2 YFSETQ. The CDR3 covers 16 residues. The CDR3, as DNA: TGCGCCAGCAGCTTGTCACCGGGACAGGGCGGCGAAAAACTGTTTTTT. Protein sequence: CASSLSPGQGGEKLFF.

V gene TRBV28 combines with J gene TRBJ1-1; no clear D. Trimming removed 10 bases from V and 6 bases from J, with 18 bases in between. CDR1 MDHEN and CDR2 SYDVKM come from the germline V gene. The CDR3 has 13 residues. DNA of the CDR3: TGTGCCACGGAGGGTCAGCCCGACGCTGAAGCTTTCTTT. This codes for CATEGQPDAEAFF.

This clone has only one observation. At one of its ends the junction is not consistent with the germline gene, which may arise from a read error. The chain couples TRBV5-8 to TRBJ2-3, with TRBD1 matching 12 bases. From germline, CDR1 is SGHTS and CDR2 YDEGEE. The CDR3 length is 14 residues. CDR3 sequence reads: CASSTGTGGPTQYF. The CDR3 coding sequence is TGTGCCAGCAGCACCGGGACAGGGGGCCCCACGCAATATTTT. The entire variable domain, with the rest obtained from reference TRBV5-8 and TRBJ2-3, is as follows: EAGVTQSPTHLIKTRGQQATLRCSPISGHTSVYWYQQALGLGLQFLLWYDEGEERNRGNFPPRFSGRQFPNYSSELNVNALELEDSALYLCASSTGTGGPTQYFGPGTRLTVL.

This sequence joins TRBV6-5 and TRBJ2-5, with 10 bases lining up with TRBD1. The CDR3 has 14 residues. CDR1 and CDR2 from the germline V gene are MNHEY and SVGAGI. Trimming took 4 bases from V and 4 from J; bases not matched to a gene: 3. The CDR3 nucleotides are TGTGCCAGCAGTTGGACAGGGGGTCCAGAGACCCAGTACTTC. It translates to CASSWTGGPETQYF.

The genes are TRBV28 and TRBJ2-7; a possible D gene is TRBD2 (6 bases). This CDR3 comprises 13 residues. V lost 6 bases, J lost 5 bases, and 14 bases lay in between. CDR1 is MDHEN and CDR2 is SYDVKM in the germline V gene. In DNA, the CDR3 is TGTGCCAGCAGGACTTGGGACTGGAACGAGCAGTACGTC. Protein: CASRTWDWNEQYV.

This clone was counted between two and nine times. The chain combines TRBV11-3 with TRBJ2-1, with D hard to call. This CDR3 is 13 amino acids long. The V end lost 1 base, the J end lost 4 bases, and 5 bases lay between the germline ends. Germline V gene data show CDR1 as SGHNT and CDR2 as YENEEA. CDR3 loop: CASSLAEYNEQFF. As DNA, the CDR3 is TGTGCCAGCAGCTTAGCGGAATACAATGAGCAGTTCTTC.

The chain links TRBV28 to TRBJ2-2; tentative D call: TRBD1 (6 bases). V was trimmed by 6 bases and J by 0 bases, leaving 8 bases between them. The CDR3 consists of 14 residues. In germline, CDR1 is MDHEN, CDR2 SYDVKM. CDR3 amino acids: CASRGTPNTGELFF. In DNA, the CDR3 is TGTGCCAGCAGAGGGACACCGAACACCGGGGAGCTGTTTTTT. The entire variable domain, with the rest obtained from reference TRBV28 and TRBJ2-2, is as follows: DVKVTQSSRYLVKRTGEKVFLECVQDMDHENMFWYRQDPGLGLRLIYFSYDVKMKEKGDIPEGYSVSREKKERFSLILESASTNQTSMYLCASRGTPNTGELFFGEGSRLTVL.

This chain uses TRBV6-5 with TRBJ1-5; TRBD1 might be the D (6 bases). From germline, CDR1 is MNHEY and CDR2 SVGAGI. The CDR3 loop spans 14 amino acids. The germline V and J ends were trimmed by 5 bases and 2 bases, with 10 bases remaining between them. CDR3 bases: TGTGCCAGCAGTACGACAGGACGCAATCAGCCCCAGCATTTT. It specifies CASSTTGRNQPQHF.